The source of this TCR beta chain is a study of blood T cell repertoires in COVID-19. For the study at large: Spain, Italy and the United States supplied samples that represented acute and convalescent COVID-19. T cells, B-cell-depleted T cells, or PBMCs provided the cDNA or gDNA that served as material.

CDR1 is SGHDT and CDR2 is YYEEEE in the germline V gene. The CDR3 runs 15 residues. V lost 6 bases, J lost 6 bases, and 21 bases lay in between. Original processing methods: Reference gene primer amplification gave nucleated cell count estimates. Using immunoSEQ multiplex PCR, the repertoire was profiled, and TCRdb retains in-frame clones only, with some absent. That table is the source of V, J and clone size, and D and trimming were worked out from the DNA. The data hold approximately 130,000 clones, with more than 70% observed a single time. Material: peripheral blood. This TCR derives from a man in his 60s with acute or convalescent COVID-19. The rearrangement joins TRBV5-6 to TRBJ2-5; maybe TRBD1 (6 bases). CDR3 DNA sequence: TGTGCCAGCACAATAGGGACACAGGGAAGGCAGACCCAGTACTTC. Translation: CASTIGTQGRQTQYF.